The rows below give T cell receptor beta chains drawn from one sample of a study of cytomegalovirus exposure and HLA in healthy donors. Some clones are missing from TCRdb's copy, which holds only in-frame ones; the method was immunoSEQ multiplex PCR. Of 250,000 to 300,000 clones listed, roughly 85% were seen once; the top ten hold about 1%. Sequencing input: PBMCs. All receptors come from a woman under 30 in good health and CMV-seronegative. CDR3s include the opening cysteine and the closing phenylalanine or tryptophan. The D gene is left open where the match is weak. Clone size is not always given. Where it is, it says once, few, many or a class for expanded clones.

>TRBJ2-1|-|TRBV7-9|few
CASSLVPNNEQFF
TGTGCCAGCAGCTTAGTCCCCAACAATGAGCAGTTCTTC
>TRBJ1-5|TRBD1|TRBV27|-
CASSLSRQGEQPQHF
TGTGCCAGCAGTTTATCGAGACAGGGTGAACAGCCCCAGCATTTT
>TRBJ1-5|-|TRBV7-8|-
CASSAGERGQPQHF
TGTGCCAGCAGCGCAGGAGAAAGGGGTCAGCCCCAGCATTTT
>TRBJ2-7|TRBD1|TRBV7-8|-
CASSLSWLQGGYEQYF
TGTGCCAGCAGCTTAAGTTGGTTACAGGGGGGCTACGAGCAGTACTTC
>TRBJ1-6|-|TRBV7-2|once
CASSLAPGNNSPLHF
TGTGCCAGCAGCTTAGCCCCAGGAAATAATTCACCCCTCCACTTT
>TRBJ2-3|-|TRBV19|-
CASSLSSRTRLAVPRLAQYF
TGTGCCAGTAGTTTAAGCAGCCGGACTCGTCTTGCGGTGCCGCGGTTGGCGCAGTATTTT
>TRBJ1-1|-|TRBV4-1|-
CASSQGWTVNTEAFF
TGCGCCAGCAGCCAAGGTTGGACAGTGAACACTGAAGCTTTCTTT
>TRBJ2-3|TRBD1|TRBV5-6|-
CASSLTTGNTDTQYF
TGTGCCAGCAGCTTGACGACAGGGAACACAGATACGCAGTATTTT
>TRBJ1-2|-|TRBV5-4|-
CASSFGQGIGYTF
TGTGCCAGCAGCTTTGGGCAAGGCATCGGCTACACCTTC
>TRBJ2-7|-|TRBV4-3|-
CASSQQTGSPYEQYF
TGCGCCAGCAGCCAACAAACAGGGTCACCCTACGAGCAGTACTTC
>TRBJ2-2|-|TRBV7-3|once
CASSLETGTGELFF
TGTGCCAGCAGCTTGGAAACGGGCACCGGGGAGCTGTTTTTT
>TRBJ2-7|-|TRBV14|-
CASSQVPPGRVPYEQYF
TGTGCCAGCAGCCAAGTACCCCCCGGCAGGGTACCCTACGAGCAGTACTTC
>TRBJ2-7|TRBD1|TRBV5-4|-
CASSLATGVYEQYF
TGTGCCAGCAGCTTGGCGACAGGGGTCTACGAGCAGTACTTC
>TRBJ1-4|-|TRBV6-4|once
CASRDSARPRGEKLFF
TGTGCCAGCAGGGACAGCGCTAGACCTAGGGGTGAAAAACTGTTTTTT
>TRBJ2-1|-|TRBV18|-
CASSPPIRGNYNEQFF
TGTGCCAGCTCACCACCGATCCGGGGTAACTACAATGAGCAGTTCTTC
>TRBJ1-5|TRBD1|TRBV6-6|-
CASSSDRGSPNWPQHF
TGTGCCAGCAGTTCTGACAGGGGTAGCCCCAATTGGCCCCAGCATTTT
>TRBJ1-4|TRBD1|TRBV14|-
CASSQGTRGQDEKLFF
TGTGCCAGCAGCCAAGGAACCAGGGGACAGGATGAAAAACTGTTTTTT
>TRBJ2-7|TRBD2|TRBV19|-
CASTHSGRTGEQYF
TGTGCCAGTACCCATAGCGGGAGAACGGGCGAGCAGTACTTC
>TRBJ1-2|-|TRBV27|-
CASSLRRGGAYGYTF
TGTGCCAGCAGTCTCCGTCGTGGGGGGGCGTATGGCTACACCTTC
>TRBJ1-2|TRBD1|TRBV11-3|-
CASSPRGRSDYGYTF
TGTGCCAGCAGCCCCAGGGGGAGGTCAGACTATGGCTACACCTTC
>TRBJ2-5|TRBD1|TRBV5-6|-
CASSTAGTEETQYF
TGTGCCAGCAGCACAGCCGGGACAGAAGAGACCCAGTACTTC
>TRBJ2-1|TRBD1|TRBV30|-
CAWSPARGLGNEQFF
TGTGCCTGGAGTCCCGCCAGGGGGCTTGGAAATGAGCAGTTCTTC
>TRBJ1-1|-|TRBV6-1|-
CASRSRTENTEAFF
TGTGCCAGCAGGTCTAGGACAGAGAACACTGAAGCTTTCTTT
>TRBJ2-3|-|TRBV10-2|-
CASSDTAWDTRGYF
TGCGCCAGCAGTGATACGGCCTGGGACACCCGGGGGTATTTT
>TRBJ2-3|TRBD1|TRBV7-9|-
CASSITGGRTDTQYF
TGTGCCAGCAGCATAACAGGGGGGAGGACAGATACGCAGTATTTT
>TRBJ2-1|-|TRBV29-1|-
CSVGGLLFDEQFF
TGCAGCGTTGGAGGGCTCCTATTCGATGAGCAGTTCTTC
>TRBJ2-7|TRBD2|TRBV19|-
CASSMRLAGAYEQYF
TGTGCCAGTAGTATGCGGCTAGCGGGGGCCTACGAGCAGTACTTC
>TRBJ1-5|TRBD1|TRBV18|-
CASSLAGTGGDQPQHF
TGTGCCAGCTCACTTGCCGGGACAGGGGGTGATCAGCCCCAGCATTTT
>TRBJ1-2|-|TRBV6-5|-
CASSYSRTPYYGYTF
TGTGCCAGCAGTTACAGCCGGACACCCTACTATGGCTACACCTTC
>TRBJ1-2|-|TRBV6-1|-
CARSGEGYGYTF
TGTGCCAGATCGGGGGAGGGGTATGGCTACACCTTC
>TRBJ1-1|TRBD1|TRBV19|-
CASSSTDRVMAFF
TGTGCCAGTAGTTCAACGGACAGGGTGATGGCTTTCTTT
>TRBJ2-1|TRBD2|TRBV9|-
CASSVGGGRNEQFF
TGTGCCAGCAGCGTAGGGGGAGGGCGCAATGAGCAGTTCTTC
>TRBJ1-2|TRBD1|TRBV25-1|-
CASSRTGGDGYTF
TGTGCCAGCTCTCGGACAGGGGGCGATGGCTACACCTTC
>TRBJ1-2|-|TRBV9|-
CASTFGVGEARYGYTF
TGTGCCAGCACCTTTGGGGTAGGGGAGGCCCGCTATGGCTACACCTTC
>TRBJ1-2|-|TRBV29-1|few
CSVTVNYGYTF
TGCAGCGTTACGGTGAACTATGGCTACACCTTC
>TRBJ1-3|TRBD1|TRBV6-1|-
CASSSQGVPGNTIYF
TGTGCCAGCAGTTCACAGGGGGTTCCTGGAAACACCATATATTTT
>TRBJ1-1|TRBD1|TRBV30|-
CAWRGQGETTEAFF
TGTGCCTGGAGGGGACAGGGGGAGACCACTGAAGCTTTCTTT
>TRBJ1-5|TRBD1|TRBV7-2|-
CASSIGVGTGGDQPQHF
TGTGCCAGCAGTATTGGGGTCGGGACAGGGGGCGATCAGCCCCAGCATTTT
>TRBJ2-1|-|TRBV7-9|-
CASSLGINNEQFF
TGTGCCAGCAGCCTCGGGATCAACAATGAGCAGTTCTTC
>TRBJ2-5|TRBD2|TRBV9|-
CASSGEGFQETQYF
TGTGCCAGCAGCGGGGAGGGGTTCCAAGAGACCCAGTACTTC
>TRBJ2-7|-|TRBV5-1|-
CASSSLYEQYF
TGCGCCAGCAGCTCCTTGTACGAGCAGTACTTC
>TRBJ2-7|-|TRBV29-1|-
CSVEGPISGYEQYF
TGCAGCGTTGAAGGGCCGATTAGCGGTTACGAGCAGTACTTC
>TRBJ1-1|-|TRBV7-2|-
CASSGVYTEAFF
TGTGCCAGCAGCGGAGTCTATACGGAAGCTTTCTTT
>TRBJ1-2|-|TRBV13|-
CASSLGTGVDGYTF
TGTGCCAGCAGCTTAGGAACAGGCGTCGATGGCTACACCTTC
>TRBJ2-7|-|TRBV4-2|once
CASSQEVRLDYLSYEQYF
TGTGCCAGCAGCCAAGAAGTTCGGTTGGACTACCTCTCCTACGAGCAGTACTTC
>TRBJ2-2|TRBD2|TRBV5-1|-
CASSPGGNTGELFF
TGCGCCAGCAGCCCGGGGGGGAACACCGGGGAGCTGTTTTTT
>TRBJ2-2|-|TRBV11-2|-
CASSLSSGRVITGELFF
TGTGCCAGCAGCTTGTCCTCAGGGCGAGTTATCACCGGGGAGCTGTTTTTT
>TRBJ2-3|TRBD2|TRBV10-2|-
CASTREGTDTQYF
TGCGCCAGCACGCGGGAGGGCACAGATACGCAGTATTTT
>TRBJ1-1|-|TRBV7-2|few
CASSLIRNTEAFF
TGTGCCAGCAGCTTAATCCGGAACACTGAAGCTTTCTTT
>TRBJ2-2|-|TRBV4-3|-
CASSQATGNTGELFF
TGCGCCAGCAGCCAAGCTACGGGGAACACCGGGGAGCTGTTTTTT
>TRBJ1-1|TRBD1|TRBV27|few
CASSLLPQGALNTEAFF
TGTGCCAGCAGTCTCTTACCGCAGGGGGCTCTAAACACTGAAGCTTTCTTT
>TRBJ1-1|-|TRBV2|-
CASRGEVKTEAFF
TGTGCCAGCAGGGGGGAGGTTAAGACTGAAGCTTTCTTT
>TRBJ1-5|-|TRBV5-5|-
CASSLQGNQPQHF
TGTGCCAGCAGCCTACAGGGTAACCAGCCCCAGCATTTT
>TRBJ2-1|TRBD1|TRBV6-4|many
CASSTGTGGDDEQFF
TGTGCCAGCAGTACCGGGACAGGGGGCGACGATGAGCAGTTCTTC